This T cell receptor (beta chain) comes out of a study of response to subunit inactivated influenza vaccine (dated by TCRdb to between 2017 and 2018). Broadly, across the study: Deep quantitative T cell receptor repertoire profiling was used in the study to track responses to a trivalent subunit inactivated influenza vaccine.

The library was produced with RT-PCR. Instrument used: Illumina HiSeq 2500. TCRdb trimmed public reads at Q25 via fastp, called clones via MiXCR and kept in-frame beta chains. A single entry per CDR3 protein holds the most common genes and DNA from its merged rows. A total of 450,000 to 600,000 distinct CDR3 sequences appear in this sample, roughly 7.9% of them only once. The top ten hold roughly 13% of the sample. On the study overall, not on this receptor specifically: The authors proposed that each seasonal influenza vaccination may bring in only a limited number of new T cells.

In its sample, this clonotype was seen a few times. Its target antigen remains unknown. Base qualities are missing; no much larger clone stands one base away. At the junction V is shortened by 6 bases and J by 7 bases, with 7 bases in between. The CDR3 spans 12 residues, from the cysteine through the phenylalanine. Just the 36-base CDR3 DNA is kept, in frame starting at base 1. The chain employs TRBV12-3 or TRBV12-4 and TRBJ1-6; no D gene call is confident. The material sequenced was PBMCs from blood, taken 23 to 25 months after vaccination. This TCR derives from a man aged 45-69 years who received an inactivated influenza vaccine. Donor details come from another sample of the same person, matched by shared clones. The CDR3 is CASSRLNSPLHF. The DNA is as follows: TGTGCCAGCAGCCGCCTGAATTCACCCCTCCACTTT.